The present TCR beta chain was sequenced within a study of siplizumab effects on memory and regulatory T cells. The V end was cut by 8 bases, the J end by 4 bases, with 12 bases between. This CDR3 is 12 amino acids long. Germline CDR1 is MNHEY and CDR2 is SVGAGI. Study-wide findings and caveats: The suppressive capacity of proliferating Tregs from siplizumab cultures remained unconfirmed. Roughly 75-95% of proliferating CD4+ or CD8+ clones lacked an assignable naive or memory phenotype. The alloresponse seemed to draw substantially on naive T cells, which appeared more diverse than memory cells. Alloreactive CD4+ clones that could be mapped were on average about 74% Treg-derived with siplizumab, against roughly 25% in controls.

The assay was immunoSEQ multiplex PCR, and TCRdb's table has in-frame clones only and misses some. This repertoire shows 99,000 or so clones, under 95% found once; its top ten account for approximately 0.3%. Regarding this clone: What it recognizes is unknown.

This TCR was recovered from a human donor in good health. The V and J genes are TRBV6-5 and TRBJ2-7, with D possibly matching TRBD1 (5 bases). The sequenced sample was CD4+ T cells sorted from blood. The CDR3 DNA reads TGTGCCAGCGTGGGCAGGGCTTACGAGCAGTACTTC. The encoded protein is CASVGRAYEQYF.